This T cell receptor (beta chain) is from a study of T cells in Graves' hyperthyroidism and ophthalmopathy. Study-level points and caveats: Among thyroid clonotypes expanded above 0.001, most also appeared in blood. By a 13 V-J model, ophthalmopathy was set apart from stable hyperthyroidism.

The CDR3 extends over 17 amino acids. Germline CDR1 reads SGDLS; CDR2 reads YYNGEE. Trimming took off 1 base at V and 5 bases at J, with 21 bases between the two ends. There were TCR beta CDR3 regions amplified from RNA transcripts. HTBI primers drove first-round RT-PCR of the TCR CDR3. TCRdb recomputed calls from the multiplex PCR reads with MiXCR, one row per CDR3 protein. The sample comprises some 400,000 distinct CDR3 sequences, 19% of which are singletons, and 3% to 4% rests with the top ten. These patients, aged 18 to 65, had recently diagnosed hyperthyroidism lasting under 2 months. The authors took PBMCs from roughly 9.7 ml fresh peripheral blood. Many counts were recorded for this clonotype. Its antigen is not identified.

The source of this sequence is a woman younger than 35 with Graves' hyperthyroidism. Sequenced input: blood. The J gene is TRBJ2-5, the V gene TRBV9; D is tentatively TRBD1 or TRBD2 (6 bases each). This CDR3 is CASSVSTGGHAPETQYF. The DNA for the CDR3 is TGTGCCAGCAGCGTATCTACCGGGGGACACGCCCCGGAGACCCAGTACTTC.